The 20 T cell receptor beta chains below were found in one sample sequenced in a study of T-cell reconstitution after alpha-beta-depleted transplantation in children. Using unique molecular identifiers, the investigators prepared the TCRbeta library. TCRdb re-called the PCR reads with MiXCR, one entry per CDR3 protein. The sample lists 670,000 or so distinct CDR3 sequences, about 12% seen once, with around 0.8% in the top ten. The material was PBMCs, obtained before TCRalphabeta/CD19-depleted stem cell transplant. The receptors come from a girl under 10 years old with congenital amegakaryocytic thrombocytopenia, due to receive a stem cell transplant.

The chain is built from TRBV12-3 or TRBV12-4 and TRBJ2-7; D perhaps matches TRBD1 (7 bases). The ends were cut back, 8 bases at V and 3 bases at J, with 17 bases in the middle. This CDR3 has 14 amino acids. CDR3 nucleotide sequence: TGTGCCAGCGGAGGGTGGACAGGAGACTACGAGCAGTACTTC. As protein: CASGGWTGDYEQYF.

This clonotype was picked up a small number of times. The V and J genes are TRBV5-1 and TRBJ2-1; no firm D call. With 2 bases removed from V and 5 bases from J, the gap between germline ends came to 14 bases. CDR1 is SGHRS and CDR2 is YFSETQ in the germline V gene. CDR3 length equals 15 residues. The CDR3 loop reads CASSFGVPRDNEQFF. CDR3 coding DNA: TGCGCCAGCAGCTTTGGAGTCCCCCGGGACAATGAGCAGTTCTTC.

This clonotype was counted ten times or more. The chain carries TRBV29-1 and TRBJ1-2; no clear D gene. The V end was cut by 6 bases, the J end by 4 bases, with 15 bases between. The CDR3 has 13 amino acids. Germline CDR1 and CDR2: SQVTM and ANQGSEA. CDR3 DNA: TGCAGCGTGGACCCGGCCCTTGGCTATGGCTACACCTTC. As protein: CSVDPALGYGYTF.

This chain connects TRBV12-3 or TRBV12-4 to TRBJ2-3; D may be TRBD1 (5 bases). Deletions cut 2 bases from V and 0 bases from J, with 6 bases between. The CDR3 has 14 residues. This chain's CDR3 is CASSLWTSTDTQYF. The CDR3 DNA reads as TGTGCCAGCAGTTTATGGACAAGCACAGATACGCAGTATTTT.

J is TRBJ2-5 and V is TRBV20-1; D uncertain. V was shortened by 6 bases and J by 2 bases, with 16 bases between the two germline ends. The CDR3 contains 14 residues. Germline CDR1 and CDR2: DFQATT and SNEGSKA (reference sequence). DNA of the CDR3: TGCAGTGCCAAGTCCGCTAGGTTACAAGAGACCCAGTACTTC. It encodes CSAKSARLQETQYF.

In its sample, this clonotype was seen many times. The genes are TRBV20-1 and TRBJ1-1; tentative D call: TRBD1 (5 bases). Trimming took 5 bases from V and 1 from J, leaving 8 bases between them. The CDR3 runs to 12 residues. CDR1 and CDR2 (germline): DFQATT, SNEGSKA (reference sequence). This CDR3 reads CSARRGNTEAFF. CDR3 nucleotide sequence: TGCAGTGCTCGGAGGGGGAACACTGAAGCTTTCTTT.

This chain joins TRBV18 and TRBJ2-1, with 9 bases identical to TRBD1. The CDR3 is 13 residues long. The germline gives CDR1 KGHSH, CDR2 LQKENI. With 1 base clipped from V and 12 bases from J, the junction kept 4 bases outside the gene matches. The CDR3 bases are TGTGCCAGCTCACCACTACAGGGGGCGCGGCAGTTCTTC. Translating gives CASSPLQGARQFF.

The V and J genes are TRBV10-3 and TRBJ1-5; the D is unclear. Trimming pared 2 bases from V and 5 bases from J, leaving 7 bases between. This CDR3 has 13 residues. From germline, CDR1 is ENHRY and CDR2 SYGVKD. The CDR3 DNA sequence: TGTGCCATCAGTGAGGACGGGGATCAGCCCCAGCATTTT. Its protein product is CAISEDGDQPQHF.

This clonotype was detected ten times or more. This chain links TRBV25-1 with TRBJ1-1; 8 positions match TRBD1. The germline CDR1 and CDR2 sequences are MGHDK and SYGVNS. The ends lost 4 bases at V and 3 bases at J; junction bases unmatched: 4. CDR3 length: 14 residues. The CDR3: CASSGQGAYTEAFF. CDR3 nucleotides: TGTGCCAGCAGTGGCCAGGGGGCGTACACTGAAGCTTTCTTT.

This clonotype has a handful of counts. The rearrangement uses TRBV7-8 and TRBJ1-4; the D gene is possibly TRBD1 (5 bases). Germline-derived CDR1 and CDR2 are SGHVS and FQNEAQ. Trimming removed 3 bases from V and 0 bases from J, with 23 bases in between. The CDR3 runs to 20 residues. This CDR3 reads CASSLELGRSPLATNEKLFF. CDR3 coding DNA: TGTGCCAGCAGCTTGGAACTGGGACGGTCTCCACTTGCAACTAATGAAAAACTGTTTTTT.

This chain links TRBV3-1 with TRBJ2-2; D possibly matches TRBD1 or TRBD2 (5 bases each). This CDR3 has 18 amino acids. CDR1 is LGHDT, CDR2 YNNKEL, per germline (reference sequence). The V and J ends lost 0 bases and 1 base respectively, with 15 bases between them. This CDR3 reads CASSQDSWGTENTGELFF. In DNA, the CDR3 is TGTGCCAGCAGCCAAGATAGCTGGGGGACGGAGAACACCGGGGAGCTGTTTTTT.

This clonotype was detected ten times or more. The V call is TRBV12-3 or TRBV12-4, the J call TRBJ1-2; no definite D call. The CDR3 totals 14 residues. Trimming shortened V by 5 bases and J by 0 bases, and 10 bases separated the two germline ends. CDR3 region: CASSPSLTNYGYTF. The CDR3 DNA sequence: TGTGCCAGCAGTCCCTCGTTGACTAACTATGGCTACACCTTC.

Of note for this clonotype: A much larger clone sits a single nucleotide away, making a read error possible. The chain employs TRBV5-1 and TRBJ1-1; perhaps TRBD1 as D (6 bases). From germline, CDR1 is SGHRS and CDR2 YFSETQ. The CDR3 totals 14 residues. The CDR3 region is CASTQQGLNTEASF. Written as DNA, the CDR3 is TGCGCCAGCACCCAACAGGGCCTCAACACTGAAGCTTCCTTT.

This clonotype has a count of ten or more. The V gene is TRBV10-3, the J gene TRBJ2-1; TRBD2 is a possible D gene (5 bases). Trimming took 11 bases from V and 8 from J, leaving 19 bases between them. The CDR3 is 13 residues long. Germline CDR1 ENHRY, CDR2 SYGVKD. The CDR3 region has the DNA TGTGCCGGGTCAGGTGGCTTGGAGGATGAGCAGTTCTTC. The encoded protein is CAGSGGLEDEQFF.

This clonotype was seen many times. This chain connects TRBV7-9 to TRBJ2-5; 7 nucleotides line up with TRBD2. With V trimmed by 6 bases and J by 6 bases, 7 bases remained unmatched. This CDR3 region has 13 residues. Germline V CDR1 and CDR2: SEHNR, FQNEAQ (reference sequence). The CDR3 reads CASRHREAQTQYF. CDR3 in DNA: TGTGCCAGCAGACATCGGGAGGCCCAGACCCAGTACTTC. The entire variable domain, with the rest obtained from reference TRBV7-9 and TRBJ2-5, is as follows: DTGVSQNPRHKITKRGQNVTFRCDPISEHNRLYWYRQTLGQGPEFLTYFQNEAQLEKSRLLSDRFSAERPKGSFSTLEIQRTEQGDSAMYLCASRHREAQTQYFGPGTRLLVL.

The chain couples TRBV7-9 to TRBJ1-1; no firm D call. CDR1 SEHNR and CDR2 FQNEAQ come from the germline V gene (reference sequence). The CDR3 is made up of 17 amino acids. The V gene lost 5 bases and the J gene lost 0 bases, with 19 bases spanning the gap. The chain's CDR3 is CASSPPPRTFMNTEAFF. CDR3 sequence (DNA): TGTGCCAGCAGCCCCCCCCCACGGACCTTCATGAACACTGAAGCTTTCTTT.

The chain carries TRBV20-1 and TRBJ2-5; D perhaps matches TRBD2 (6 bases). The germline gives CDR1 DFQATT, CDR2 SNEGSKA (reference sequence). The ends were cut back, 3 bases at V and 1 base at J, with 12 bases in the middle. The CDR3 is 14 residues long. CDR3 DNA sequence: TGCAGTGCTAGGGGGGGTTCCACCCAAGAGACCCAGTACTTC. This encodes CSARGGSTQETQYF.

This clonotype was counted only a few times. V and J are TRBV7-9 and TRBJ2-1, with D possibly matching TRBD1 (6 bases). This CDR3 is 13 amino acids long. Germline V gives CDR1 SEHNR, CDR2 FQNEAQ (reference sequence). The V end was cut by 11 bases, the J end by 4 bases, with 15 bases between. This chain's CDR3 is CAPDRRMYNEQFF. CDR3 DNA sequence: TGTGCCCCCGACAGGAGGATGTACAATGAGCAGTTCTTC.

This clonotype was counted ten times or more. V gene TRBV20-1 combines with J gene TRBJ2-3; unclear D gene. The CDR3 totals 14 residues. Germline lookup yields CDR1 DFQATT and CDR2 SNEGSKA (reference sequence). V was clipped by 0 bases and J by 1 base, with 8 bases between them. The CDR3: CSARDLRGTDTQYF. The CDR3, as DNA: TGCAGTGCTAGAGATCTAAGGGGCACAGATACGCAGTATTTT.

This clonotype was counted many times. The gene calls are TRBV28 and TRBJ2-7; D is unclear. Germline V lookup: CDR1 MDHEN, CDR2 SYDVKM. CDR3 length: 17 residues. V was clipped by 0 bases and J by 0 bases, with 15 bases between them. The CDR3 loop reads CASSLWVGDASSYEQYF. For the CDR3, the DNA is TGTGCCAGCAGTTTATGGGTGGGCGACGCGAGCTCCTACGAGCAGTACTTC.